This TCR beta chain is drawn from a study of blood T cell repertoires in COVID-19. About the research overall: Italy, Spain and the United States were the sources of the convalescent and acute COVID-19 samples. The analysed material was cDNA or gDNA that came from T cells, B-cell-depleted T cells, or PBMCs.

In the study's own analysis: By means of reference gene primer amplification, nucleated cell counts were estimated. TCRdb's table, derived via immunoSEQ multiplex PCR, lists solely in-frame clones and lacks some. Clonal size and the V and J genes are those of that table, whereas D and trimming came from the DNA. Among fewer than 300,000 clones listed, around 87% were seen once. Germline CDR1 reads SGHTA; CDR2 reads FQGNSA. The CDR3 runs to 14 residues. The V and J ends lost 7 bases and 6 bases respectively, with 16 bases between them. The receptor comes from a woman aged 50 to 60 with acute or convalescent COVID-19. The chain couples TRBV7-2 to TRBJ1-5; D might be TRBD1 (6 bases). Sequenced input: peripheral blood. CDR3 DNA sequence: TGTGCCAGCAATGGGGATGGGGGCGCTCAGCCCCAGCATTTT. Its protein product is CASNGDGGAQPQHF.